This TCR beta chain was recorded in a study of T cells in Graves' hyperthyroidism and ophthalmopathy. Whole-study findings and limits: Appearing also in blood were most of the thyroid clonotypes expanded above 0.001. The model's output predicted ophthalmopathy at a median of roughly 6.9 months prior to onset.

Researchers amplified the TCR beta CDR3 regions from RNA transcripts. Researchers ran a first-round RT-PCR on the TCR CDR3 using the HTBI primer set. Each CDR3 protein gets one entry after TCRdb re-called the multiplex PCR reads with MiXCR. Here the sample spans around 600,000 distinct CDR3 sequences, approximately 15% being singletons. Diagnosis relied on clinical symptoms, serum thyroxine and TRAb, thyroid ultrasound and orbital computed tomography. Trimming pared 1 base from V and 4 bases from J, leaving 7 bases between. CDR3 length: 14 amino acids. Per germline, CDR1 SGHAT and CDR2 FQNNGV. This clonotype was detected ten times or more. Its specificity is unknown.

The sequenced sample consisted of blood. The chain carries TRBV11-2 and TRBJ1-4; no definite D call. This TCR came from a woman aged 18-29 years with Graves' ophthalmopathy. The CDR3 protein is CASSLAQINEKLFF. CDR3 sequence (DNA): TGTGCCAGCAGCTTAGCACAGATTAATGAAAAACTGTTTTTT.